Sequencing of this TCR beta chain was carried out in a study of blood T cell dynamics during melanoma immunotherapy (dated by TCRdb to 2018 to 2020). As for the study more broadly: Patients had metastatic melanoma and received first-line pembrolizumab or nivolumab plus ipilimumab as standard of care in the United Kingdom. Peripheral T cell receptor repertoires of metastatic melanoma patients were profiled before and after one cycle of checkpoint inhibitor therapy to find early correlates of response. Consecutive patients formed a training cohort, and a further independent group of patients from the same centre was pooled into an external validation set. Study-wide findings and limitations: The relatively small sample size was acknowledged as a potential limitation on generalization of the results. The study could not determine whether the T cell clones driving repertoire changes were melanoma-specific or reflected general immune activation. Patients who later achieved disease control showed a bifurcated PBMC repertoire reorganization at W3, with increased clonality or increased diversity, unlike progressors.

CDR1 SNHLY and CDR2 FYNNEI are derived from the germline V gene. From the cysteine up to the phenylalanine, the CDR3 has a length of 14 residues. Only the CDR3 DNA stays, 42 bases, in frame from base 1. V is reduced by 6 bases and J by 9 bases, leaving a spacing of 18 bases between them. The sample's time point, from its label and the paper: pre-treatment baseline. Blood was sampled before treatment (T0) and at week 3 (W3), after the first cycle of checkpoint blockade. Except for a couple of patients with rapid clinical progression, response was assessed 12 weeks after the first infusion by RECIST 1.1; disease control meant complete response, partial response or stable disease. Patients were not eligible if they had prior systemic cancer treatment, concomitant immunosuppressant therapy or synchronous other active malignancies. To track both circulating cells and T cell turnover, TCR beta was sequenced from bulk PBMC as well as from plasma cell-free DNA. PBMC were isolated from blood with Lymphoprep and SepMate tubes, followed by red cell lysis. QIAamp DNA Blood Mini kits were used to extract DNA from both PBMC and sorted T cell subsets.

Every bulk PBMC sample was loaded with the same fixed amount of around 400 ng of DNA. Following the manufacturer instructions, the immunoSEQ TCRb Assay kit was used to amplify TCR beta CDR3 sequences from genomic DNA. The KAPA Library Quantification Kit for Illumina platforms was used to quantify the pooled libraries by qPCR. Pooled libraries were clustered at about 0.55-1.2 pM and sequenced on an Illumina NextSeq 500. Turning to the authors' computational methods: Analysis of the TCR data relied on immunoSEQ ANALYZER and the R LymphoSeq package. A rearrangement efficiency score was calculated as productive divided by the sum of productive and non-productive CDR3 sequences. Clonality was measured with the Gini coefficient and diversity with the Renyi index at alpha=1, and both measures were compared pairwise between timepoints within each patient. In LymphoSeq, clonal relatedness was computed with an edit distance of 3 and repertoire similarity was computed with the Bhattacharyya coefficient. To classify response, a linear discriminant analysis based on week-3 changes in clonality and diversity was built with the R MASS and caret packages. Not all clones reach the TCRdb copy of this immuneACCESS table, which keeps in-frame sequences only. Checked studies attribute under half of the gap to unresolved V genes and leave the rest unexplained. V, J and clone size were drawn from that table, and D and trimming were deduced from the DNA. Present in this sample are around 26,000 clones, around 90% of which were seen just once. The top ten constitute 4.6% of the sample.

About this clone itself: There is no known antigen for this receptor. It has no much larger one-base neighbor in the sample; base qualities were not kept.

The receptor's source is a human donor with melanoma. Recombination linked TRBV2 to TRBJ2-1, with TRBD2 as a weak D call on 6 bases. Sequenced here: blood, sampled from a patient treated with checkpoint blockade. For the CDR3, the sequence is CASRGTETRGEQFF. In nucleotide form, the sequence is TGTGCCAGCAGGGGGACCGAGACTAGGGGTGAGCAGTTCTTC.